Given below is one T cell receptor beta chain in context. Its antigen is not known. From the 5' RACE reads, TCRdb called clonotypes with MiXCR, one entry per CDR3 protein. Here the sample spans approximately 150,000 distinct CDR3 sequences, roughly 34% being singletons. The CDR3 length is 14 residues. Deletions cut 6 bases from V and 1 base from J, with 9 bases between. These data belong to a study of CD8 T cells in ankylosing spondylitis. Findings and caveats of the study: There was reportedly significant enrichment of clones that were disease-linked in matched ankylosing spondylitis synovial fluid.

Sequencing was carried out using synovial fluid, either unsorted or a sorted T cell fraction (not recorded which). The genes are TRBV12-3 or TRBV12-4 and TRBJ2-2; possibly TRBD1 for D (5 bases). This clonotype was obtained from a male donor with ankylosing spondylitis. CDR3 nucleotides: TGTGCCAGCAGGCCAACAGGGAACACCGGGGAGCTGTTTTTT. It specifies CASRPTGNTGELFF.